This T cell receptor beta chain was sequenced during a study of T-cell reconstitution after alpha-beta-depleted transplantation in children. Study-level results: Surviving thymic progenitors and recipient T cells were the source of high TCRbeta diversity at day 60 in some patients.

It was with unique molecular identifiers that the TCRbeta library was prepared. TCRdb re-called the PCR reads with MiXCR, one entry per CDR3 protein. Of more than 120,000 distinct CDR3 sequences listed, 7.5% to 9% were seen once; the top ten hold 15% to 20%. V trimming: 9 bases; J trimming: 5 bases; junction bases outside the gene matches: 10. The CDR3 length is 13 residues. Germline CDR1 is MNHNY and CDR2 is SVGAGI (reference sequence). The sample holds many counts of this clonotype. No antigen is known for it. This receptor was taken from a female patient aged 2 to 10 who had a stem cell transplant for congenital amegakaryocytic thrombocytopenia, so the T cells may come from the graft donor. This specimen was PBMCs, mostly from graft donor cells, taken 180 days after TCRalphabeta/CD19-depleted stem cell transplant. The chain uses TRBV6-6 and TRBJ2-7, with 7 bases lining up with TRBD2. The CDR3 DNA reads as TGTGCCAGTGAGGGCGGGAGTCTCCACGAGCAGTACTTC. This translates into CASEGGSLHEQYF.